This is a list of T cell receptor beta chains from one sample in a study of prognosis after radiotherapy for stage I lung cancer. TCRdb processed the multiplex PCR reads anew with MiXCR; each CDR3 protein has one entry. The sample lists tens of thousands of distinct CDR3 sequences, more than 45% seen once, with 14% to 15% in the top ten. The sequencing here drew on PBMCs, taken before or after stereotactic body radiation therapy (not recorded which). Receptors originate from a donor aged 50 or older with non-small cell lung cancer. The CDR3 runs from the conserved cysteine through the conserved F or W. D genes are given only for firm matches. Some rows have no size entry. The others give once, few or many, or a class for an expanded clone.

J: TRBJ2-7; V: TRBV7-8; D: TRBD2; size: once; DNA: TGTGCCAGCAGCCTTAGCGGGAGAGGCCGCAGCTACGAGCAGTACTTC; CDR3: CASSLSGRGRSYEQYF
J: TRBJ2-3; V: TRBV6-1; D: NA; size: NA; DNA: TGTACCAGCAGTGATAGCGGTGGAAGCACAGATACGCAGTATTTT; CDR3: CTSSDSGGSTDTQYF
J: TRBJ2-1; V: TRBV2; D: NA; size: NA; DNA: TGTGCCAGCAGTTATGAATCAACCCTCTACAATGAGCAGTTCTTC; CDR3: CASSYESTLYNEQFF
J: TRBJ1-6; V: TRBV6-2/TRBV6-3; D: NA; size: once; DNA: TGTGCCAGCAGTTACGACATTCGGGGGGTATGTTCACCCCTCCACTTT; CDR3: CASSYDIRGVCSPLHF
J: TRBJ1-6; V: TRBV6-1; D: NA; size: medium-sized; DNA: TGTGCCAGCAGCGAGAGGGTACCGACCCCGGTGGCCCAGAATTCACCCCTCCACTTT; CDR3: CASSERVPTPVAQNSPLHF
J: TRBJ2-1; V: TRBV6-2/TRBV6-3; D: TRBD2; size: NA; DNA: TGTGCCAGCAGTATAGGGACTAGGAACTTCAATGAGCAGTTCTTC; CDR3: CASSIGTRNFNEQFF
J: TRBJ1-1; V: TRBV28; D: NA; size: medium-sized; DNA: TGTGCCAGCACAGCCCTGGGCACTGAAGCTTTCTTT; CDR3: CASTALGTEAFF
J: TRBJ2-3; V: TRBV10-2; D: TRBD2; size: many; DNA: TGCGCCAGCAGGAGCGGGGGGAGCACAGATACGCAGTATTTT; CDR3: CASRSGGSTDTQYF
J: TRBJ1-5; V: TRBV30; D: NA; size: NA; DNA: TGTTCCTGGAGCCCTAGCGGGTTAGGCAATCAGCCCCAGCATTTT; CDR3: CSWSPSGLGNQPQHF
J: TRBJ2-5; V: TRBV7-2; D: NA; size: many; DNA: TGTGCCAGCAGCTTGAGGGGTTGGATTGGAGAGACCCAGTACTTC; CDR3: CASSLRGWIGETQYF
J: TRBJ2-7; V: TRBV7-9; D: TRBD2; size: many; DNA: TGTGCCAGCAGCCGACTAGCGGGGGACTACGAGCAGTACTTC; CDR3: CASSRLAGDYEQYF
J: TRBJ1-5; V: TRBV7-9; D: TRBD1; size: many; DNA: TGTGCCAGCAGCGCAAACAGGGGGCAGCCCCAGCATTTT; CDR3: CASSANRGQPQHF
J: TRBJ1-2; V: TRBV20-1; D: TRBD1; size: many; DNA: TGCAGTGCCATGACAGGGCGGGGCTATGGCTACACCTTC; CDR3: CSAMTGRGYGYTF
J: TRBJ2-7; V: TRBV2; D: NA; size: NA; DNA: TGTGCCAGCAGTGACGGCATGTGTCAGCAGTACTTC; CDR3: CASSDGMCQQYF
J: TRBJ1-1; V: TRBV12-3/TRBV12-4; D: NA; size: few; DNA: TGTGCCAGCAATACAGATTTGAACACTGAAGCTTTCTTT; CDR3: CASNTDLNTEAFF
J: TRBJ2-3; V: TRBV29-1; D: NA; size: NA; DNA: TGCAGCGCCCCCATCGACAGGAATACGCAGTATTTT; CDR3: CSAPIDRNTQYF
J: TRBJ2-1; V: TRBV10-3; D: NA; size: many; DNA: TGTGCCATCAGTGACTACAGGTCCTCATACAATGAGCAGTTCTTC; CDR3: CAISDYRSSYNEQFF
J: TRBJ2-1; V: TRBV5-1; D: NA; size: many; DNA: TGCGCCAGCAGCCCCAGGGGGGTCGATGAGCAGTTCTTC; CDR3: CASSPRGVDEQFF
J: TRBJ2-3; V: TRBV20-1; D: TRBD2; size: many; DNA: TGCAGTGCAAAGACTAGCCCAAGCCCAGATACGCAGTATTTT; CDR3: CSAKTSPSPDTQYF
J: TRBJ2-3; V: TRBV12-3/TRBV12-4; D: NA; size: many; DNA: TGTGCCAGCAGTTTATACCGGCGCACAGATACGCAGTATTTT; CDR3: CASSLYRRTDTQYF
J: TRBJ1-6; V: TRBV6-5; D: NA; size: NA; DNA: TGTGCCAGCAGTTGCAGCCGGGACTCCTATAATTCACCCCTCCACTTT; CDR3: CASSCSRDSYNSPLHF
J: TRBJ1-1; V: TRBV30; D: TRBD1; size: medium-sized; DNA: TGTGCCTGGAGCGGACAGGGGCTAGCTGAAGCTTTCTTT; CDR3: CAWSGQGLAEAFF
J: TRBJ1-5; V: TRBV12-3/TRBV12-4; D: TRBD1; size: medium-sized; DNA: TGTGCCAGCAGGACAGGGGGCGCAGGTCAGCCCCAGCATTTT; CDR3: CASRTGGAGQPQHF
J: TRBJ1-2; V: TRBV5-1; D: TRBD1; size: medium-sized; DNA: TGCGCCAGCAGCTTGGACAGGGGTACCTATGGCTACACCTTC; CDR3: CASSLDRGTYGYTF
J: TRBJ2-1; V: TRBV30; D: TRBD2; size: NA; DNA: TGTGCCTGGAGTGAGGCTAGCGGGAGCACCAATGAGCAGTTCTTC; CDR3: CAWSEASGSTNEQFF
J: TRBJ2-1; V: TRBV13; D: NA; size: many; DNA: TGTGCCAGCACCTCCAACAGCCCCTACAATGAGCAGTTCTTC; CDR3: CASTSNSPYNEQFF
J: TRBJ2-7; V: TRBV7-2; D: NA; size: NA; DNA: TGTGCCAGCAGCTTTGACCGGTACGAGCAGTACTTC; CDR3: CASSFDRYEQYF
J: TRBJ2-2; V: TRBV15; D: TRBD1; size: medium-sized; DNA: TGTGCCACCAGCAGAGATTGGTCAGGGGGTTCCGGGGAGCTGTTTTTT; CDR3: CATSRDWSGGSGELFF
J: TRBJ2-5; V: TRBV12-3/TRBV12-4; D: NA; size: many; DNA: TGTGCCAGCAGTTTAGCGCGTGGAACTAGCTGGTTCCAAGAGACCCAGTACTTC; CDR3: CASSLARGTSWFQETQYF
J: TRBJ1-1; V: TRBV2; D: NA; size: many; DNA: TGTGCCAGCAGTGAGATGGCAGCCATGAACACTGAAGCTTTCTTT; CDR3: CASSEMAAMNTEAFF
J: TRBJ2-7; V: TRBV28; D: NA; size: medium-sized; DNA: TGTGCCACCACCTTAGGGGGACTCACCTACGAGCAGTACTTC; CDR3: CATTLGGLTYEQYF
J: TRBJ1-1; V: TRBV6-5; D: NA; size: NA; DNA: TGTGCCATCAGTTACTACACTGAAGCTTTCTTT; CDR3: CAISYYTEAFF
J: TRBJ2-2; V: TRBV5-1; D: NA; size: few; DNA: TGCGCCAGCATCTTGTTTGGCAGTGCGAACACCAGGGAGCTGTTTTTT; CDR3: CASILFGSANTRELFF
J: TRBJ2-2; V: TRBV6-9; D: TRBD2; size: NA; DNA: TGTGCCAGCAGTTCCGGACTAGCGTTAGCCAAAAACACCGGGGAGCTGTTTTTT; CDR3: CASSSGLALAKNTGELFF
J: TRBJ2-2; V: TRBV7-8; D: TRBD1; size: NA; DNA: TGTGCCAGCAGCTCGGGACAGAGGACCGGGGAGCTGTTTTTT; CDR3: CASSSGQRTGELFF
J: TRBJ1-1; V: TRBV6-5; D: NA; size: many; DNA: TGTGCCAGCAGTTTACAGGCCAACACTGAAGCTTTCTTT; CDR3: CASSLQANTEAFF
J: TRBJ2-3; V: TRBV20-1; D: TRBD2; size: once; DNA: TGCAGTGCAGACAGCGGGGCCACAGATACGCAGTATTTT; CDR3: CSADSGATDTQYF
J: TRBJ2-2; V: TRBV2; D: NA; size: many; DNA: TGTGCCAGCAGTGAAGCGCCCAGAGCGAACACCGGGGAGCTGTTTTTT; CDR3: CASSEAPRANTGELFF
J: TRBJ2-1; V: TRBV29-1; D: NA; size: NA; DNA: TGCAGCGTTGGGTGGGTGCTCAATGAGCAGTTCTTC; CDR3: CSVGWVLNEQFF
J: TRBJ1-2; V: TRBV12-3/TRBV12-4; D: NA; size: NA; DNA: TGTGCCAGCAGTTTAGGTTCGGACACTTATGGCTACACCTTC; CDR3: CASSLGSDTYGYTF
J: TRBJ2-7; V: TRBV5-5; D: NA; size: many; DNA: TGTGCCAGCAGCCCGGGTGGGGGCGCAACGGCTTACGAGCAGTACTTC; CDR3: CASSPGGGATAYEQYF
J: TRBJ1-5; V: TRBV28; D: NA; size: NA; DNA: TGTGCCAGTAGTTTTATTTCCGCCCCACCGGTTCAGCCCCAGCATTTT; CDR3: CASSFISAPPVQPQHF
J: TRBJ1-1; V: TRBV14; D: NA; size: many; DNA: TGTGCCAGCAGCCAAGACCTCAGCCTAAACACTGAAGCTTTCTTT; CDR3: CASSQDLSLNTEAFF
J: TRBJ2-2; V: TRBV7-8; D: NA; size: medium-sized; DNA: TGTGCCAGCAGCTTATTGGTGTCTGGCACCGGGGAGCTGTTTTTT; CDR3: CASSLLVSGTGELFF
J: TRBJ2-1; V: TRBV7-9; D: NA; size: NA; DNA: TGTGCCAGCATCCCGCGGGACTCCGTGGCCAACAATGAGCAGTTCTTC; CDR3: CASIPRDSVANNEQFF
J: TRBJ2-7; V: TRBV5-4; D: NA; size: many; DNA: TGTGCCAGCAGCTTGGACGGCTACGAGCAGTACTTC; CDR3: CASSLDGYEQYF
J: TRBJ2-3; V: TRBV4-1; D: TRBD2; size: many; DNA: TGCGCCAGCAGCCAACCGGGACTAGCGAGGGATACGCAGTATTTT; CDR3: CASSQPGLARDTQYF